The present T cell receptor beta chain was sequenced within a study of cytotoxic CD8 clonotypes in ibrutinib-treated CLL. Study-level information: Partial responders around 24, complete 2; roughly 12 progressed and some 15 stayed in remission by median roughly 70 months.

TCR beta libraries used roughly 2 micrograms of DNA from cryopreserved PBMCs. In regard to this clone: Its antigen remains unidentified.

The intended depth for sequencing was 1 in 200,000 to 1 in 1 million T cells. Generated by immunoSEQ multiplex PCR, the TCRdb table keeps only in-frame clones and is missing some. The table has 250,000 to 350,000 clones, 60% to 80% seen once. Study-wide results and caveats: The study found baseline clonality above age-matched healthy donors, tracking circulating CD8+ T-cell counts.

Between the trimmed V and J ends, which lost 6 bases and 4 bases, there was a span of 16 bases. Germline loops: CDR1 LNHDA, CDR2 SQIVND (reference sequence). The CDR3 covers 14 residues. This TCR was sampled from a human donor with chronic lymphocytic leukemia. The sequences come from PBMCs, collected at disease progression, from a patient treated with ibrutinib. The V gene is TRBV19, the J gene TRBJ2-7; D might be TRBD1 or TRBD2, each matching 5 bases. This CDR3 is CASSKYDGTYEQYF. CDR3 bases: TGTGCCAGTAGCAAATACGACGGGACGTACGAGCAGTACTTC.